This T cell receptor (beta chain) was captured in a study of T-cell reconstitution after alpha-beta-depleted transplantation in children. Using unique molecular identifiers, the investigators prepared the TCRbeta library. TCRdb re-derived calls from the PCR reads in MiXCR, one entry per CDR3 protein. The table lists roughly 200,000 distinct CDR3 sequences, around 6.8% of them singletons. This clonotype was counted ten times or more. The CDR3 runs 22 residues. J lost 4 bases, V lost 4 bases, and 25 bases had no gene match. CDR1 MNHEY and CDR2 SVGEGT come from the germline V gene. Sequenced material: PBMCs from the stem cell graft donor, taken from the stem cell graft. The rearrangement joins TRBV6-2 or TRBV6-3 to TRBJ2-1, with 10 bases aligning to TRBD1. The TCR comes from a human donor who donated a stem cell graft to a child with Wiskott-Aldrich syndrome. The CDR3 reads CASSSKHPPGQGYFSFYNEQFF. The CDR3 DNA follows: TGTGCCAGCAGTTCCAAGCACCCCCCGGGACAGGGGTACTTTTCCTTTTACAATGAGCAGTTCTTC.